This T cell receptor beta chain is from a study of tumor-infiltrating lymphocytes in primary liver carcinoma. A primer in the constant region served to generate TCR beta cDNA from 500 ng of total RNA. Sequencing libraries for TCR beta derived from three nested multiplex PCR rounds that used slightly modified ARM-PCR. The study ran its first two PCR rounds for roughly 11 cycles each, using TRBV1-TRBV30 forward primers and a C-beta reverse primer. Each CDR3 protein is one row after TCRdb ran MiXCR on the multiplex PCR reads. The sample lists more than 100,000 distinct CDR3 sequences, 60% to 70% seen once, with around 9% in the top ten. Trimming removed 6 bases at V and 5 bases at J, with 17 bases between. Germline V lookup: CDR1 SGHRS, CDR2 YFSETQ. The CDR3 consists of 14 residues. From approximately 20-30 mg of unsorted bulk tissue, DNA and RNA were co-extracted together. Concerning this clonotype: Its specificity is unknown.

Points from the study as a whole: All five tumor regions shared only about 8-24% of top clones.

Input material: liver tumor tissue from sampling region 1. The subset is: tumor region T1, superior pole. The sequence came from a woman aged 55 to 70 with primary liver carcinoma and hepatitis B virus infection. The genes are TRBV5-1 and TRBJ2-5; no reliable D call. CDR3 region: CASKGWNTWETQYF. DNA for the CDR3: TGCGCCAGCAAAGGGTGGAATACGTGGGAGACCCAGTACTTC.